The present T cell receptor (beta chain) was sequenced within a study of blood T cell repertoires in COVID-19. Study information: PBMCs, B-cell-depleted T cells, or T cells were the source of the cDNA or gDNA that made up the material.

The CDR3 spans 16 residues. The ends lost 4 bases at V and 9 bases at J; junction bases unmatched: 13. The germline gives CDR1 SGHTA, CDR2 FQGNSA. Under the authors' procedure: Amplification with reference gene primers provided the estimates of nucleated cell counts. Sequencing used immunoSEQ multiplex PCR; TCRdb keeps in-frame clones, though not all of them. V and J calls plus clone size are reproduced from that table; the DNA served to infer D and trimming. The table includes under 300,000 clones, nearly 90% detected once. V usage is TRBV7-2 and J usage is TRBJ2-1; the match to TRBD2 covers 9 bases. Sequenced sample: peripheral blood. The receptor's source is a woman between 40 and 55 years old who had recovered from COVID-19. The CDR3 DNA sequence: TGTGCCAGCAGCTCATATAGCGGGAGAGGGGATGGTGAGCAGTTCTTC. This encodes CASSSYSGRGDGEQFF.